This T cell receptor beta chain stems from a study of T cells after yellow fever vaccination. In the study overall: Low-cell-number fractions underwent preparation using SMART-Seq v4 Ultra Low Input.

TCRdb called the 5' RACE reads again in MiXCR, with one record for every CDR3 protein. Of approximately 300,000 distinct CDR3 sequences in the sample, about 10% were seen once. Germline V CDR1 and CDR2: SGHKS, YYEKEE (reference sequence). This CDR3 comprises 15 residues. V lost 4 bases and J lost 1, with 14 bases in between. This receptor was identified in a man between 18 and 35 years old who received the YFV17D yellow fever vaccine. The source material was CD4+ T cells sorted from PBMCs, sampled 45 days after the yellow fever booster vaccination. The chain carries TRBV5-5 and TRBJ1-1; D is unresolved. The CDR3 region is CASSLIPVRNTEAFF. In DNA form, the CDR3 reads TGTGCCAGCAGCCTGATCCCTGTGAGGAACACTGAAGCTTTCTTT.